Below are 26 T cell receptor beta chains sequenced from a single sample in a study of blood T cell repertoires in COVID-19. Libraries were prepared by immunoSEQ multiplex PCR; TCRdb keeps only in-frame clonotypes and omits some of them. The repertoire holds 130,000 to 150,000 clones, about 88% seen once, with about 2.3% in the top ten. The sequenced material came from peripheral blood. Source of these receptors: a human donor in a cohort sampled during active COVID-19.

The rearrangement uses TRBV7-8 and TRBJ2-1; 7 nucleotides match TRBD1. Germline lookup yields CDR1 SGHVS and CDR2 FQNEAQ. V shed 5 bases and J 5 bases; nucleotides not matched to a gene: 9. CDR3 size: 15 residues. The CDR3 bases are TGTGCCAGCAGCCCGAGACAGGGCGGTAACAATGAGCAGTTCTTC. This codes for CASSPRQGGNNEQFF.

The genes are TRBV29-1 and TRBJ1-2; no definite D call. Germline V gene lookup returns CDR1 SQVTM and CDR2 ANQGSEA. The CDR3 totals 14 residues. V lost 5 bases and J 5 bases, leaving 18 bases between the germline ends. CDR3 DNA: TGCAGCGTTCCGATCGGTCCCGGTGCGTATGGCTACACCTTC. This encodes CSVPIGPGAYGYTF.

The rearrangement joins TRBV7-9 to TRBJ2-5; no clear D. Germline CDR1 and CDR2: SEHNR and FQNEAQ (reference sequence). CDR3 size: 15 residues. V dropped 3 bases and J dropped 5 bases, with 16 bases sitting between them. CDR3 sequence reads: CASSLYLGGTETQYF. The CDR3 region has the DNA TGTGCCAGCAGCTTGTATCTCGGCGGCACGGAGACCCAGTACTTC. Complete variable domain (other parts from reference TRBV7-9 and TRBJ2-5): DTGVSQNPRHKITKRGQNVTFRCDPISEHNRLYWYRQTLGQGPEFLTYFQNEAQLEKSRLLSDRFSAERPKGSFSTLEIQRTEQGDSAMYLCASSLYLGGTETQYFGPGTRLLVL.

V is TRBV9 and J is TRBJ2-3; possibly TRBD2 for D (6 bases). CDR1 SGDLS and CDR2 YYNGEE come from the germline V gene. This CDR3 has 14 residues. The V end lost 4 bases, the J end lost 11 bases, and 20 bases lay between the germline ends. CDR3 sequence reads: CASSLGTRSIGQYF. DNA of the CDR3: TGTGCCAGCAGCTTGGGGACTCGATCCATTGGGCAGTATTTT.

The chain couples TRBV27 to TRBJ1-5; 8 positions match TRBD1. Germline lookup yields CDR1 MNHEY and CDR2 SMNVEV (reference sequence). This CDR3 contains 15 residues. Germline trimming cut 6 bases from V and 1 base from J; bases unmatched to any gene: 5. The CDR3 here is CASRPDRVSNQPQHF. The CDR3, as DNA: TGTGCCAGCAGACCGGACAGGGTGAGCAATCAGCCCCAGCATTTT.

J is TRBJ2-6 and V is TRBV20-1; the D is unclear. V shed 3 bases and J shed 2 bases, with 11 bases lying between them. Germline V gene data show CDR1 as DFQATT and CDR2 as SNEGSKA (reference sequence). The CDR3 has 15 amino acids. CDR3 region: CSASHSMTGANVLTF. Written as DNA, the CDR3 is TGCAGTGCTAGTCACAGTATGACTGGGGCCAACGTCCTGACTTTC.

This clone was seen once. The V gene is TRBV2, the J gene TRBJ2-3; possible D gene TRBD2, 6 bases. The CDR3 sequence is 14 residues long. V was cut by 7 bases and J by 0 bases, with 11 bases left in between. Germline V gene lookup returns CDR1 SNHLY and CDR2 FYNNEI. The CDR3 DNA reads as TGTGCCAGCACGGAACGGGAGAGCACAGATACGCAGTATTTT. Translating gives CASTERESTDTQYF. Full variable domain (outside the CDR3, taken from reference TRBV2 and TRBJ2-3): EPEVTQTPSHQVTQMGQEVILRCVPISNHLYFYWYRQILGQKVEFLVSFYNNEISEKSEIFDDQFSVERPDGSNFTLKIRSTKLEDSAMYFCASTERESTDTQYFGPGTRLTVL.

The chain is built from TRBV30 and TRBJ2-2; D perhaps matches TRBD2 (5 bases). This CDR3 has 15 amino acids. V shed 2 bases and J shed 5 bases, with 15 bases lying between them. The germline CDR1 and CDR2 sequences are GTSNPN and SVGIG (reference sequence). CDR3 in amino acids: CAWSPVSGRTGELFF. The CDR3 DNA follows: TGTGCCTGGAGTCCAGTTTCTGGGAGAACCGGGGAGCTGTTTTTT.

This clone appeared a single time. The V gene is TRBV9, the J gene TRBJ2-2; 7 bases are shared with TRBD1. Germline V CDR1 and CDR2: SGDLS, YYNGEE. V shed 6 bases and J 0 bases; nucleotides not matched to a gene: 20. The CDR3 sequence is 20 residues long. The CDR3 DNA is TGTGCCAGCAACGGGAAGAAAACCGGGACAGTGGACGCGAACACCGGGGAGCTGTTTTTT. It yields the protein CASNGKKTGTVDANTGELFF.

A single count supports this clone. The CDR3 bases are TGTGCCAGCAGCCAAGGCCTTACTAGAAGGGCGACGGGGGAGCTGTTTTTT. As protein: CASSQGLTRRATGELFF. This chain connects TRBV3-1 (or the pseudogene TRBV3-2) to TRBJ2-2, with a tentative D call TRBD2 (5 bases). Germline assignment: CDR1 LGHDT and CDR2 YNNKEL (reference sequence). There are 17 residues in the CDR3. V was trimmed by 1 base and J by 8 bases, leaving 20 bases between them.

This chain joins TRBV7-2 and TRBJ2-7, with a weak D call TRBD1 (5 bases). Per the germline V gene, CDR1 is SGHTA and CDR2 is FQGNSA. V gave up 0 bases and J gave up 7 bases, with 13 bases separating them. This CDR3 has 14 amino acids. CDR3 bases: TGTGCCAGCAGCTTAGCGCCCCAGGGCGGTGAGCAGTACTTC. Amino acids: CASSLAPQGGEQYF. The variable domain in full, with the rest retrieved from reference TRBV7-2 and TRBJ2-7, is GAGVSQSPSNKVTEKGKDVELRCDPISGHTALYWYRQSLGQGLEFLIYFQGNSAPDKSGLPSDRFSAERTGGSVSTLTIQRTQQEDSAVYLCASSLAPQGGEQYFGPGTRLTVT.

This clone was seen only once. The chain recombines TRBV10-2 with TRBJ1-5, with D perhaps matching TRBD1 (5 bases). Looked up from germline, CDR1 is WSHSY and CDR2 is SAAADI. V gave up 4 bases and J gave up 1 base, with 11 bases separating them. This CDR3 region has 15 residues. DNA of the CDR3: TGCGCCAGCAGTGTAGGGGCTTCGAGCAATCAGCCCCAGCATTTT. It is translated as CASSVGASSNQPQHF.

The CDR3 sequence: CSATNTGELFF. The DNA for the CDR3 is TGCAGTGCCACGAACACCGGGGAGCTGTTTTTT. This rearrangement joins TRBV20-1 to TRBJ2-2; D not certain. V was shortened by 6 bases and J by 0 bases, with 2 bases between the two germline ends. In germline, CDR1 is DFQATT, CDR2 SNEGSKA (reference sequence). The CDR3 is made up of 11 amino acids.

This clone occurred once. The chain uses TRBV1 and TRBJ2-7; TRBD2 is the table's D call and was not checked against the DNA. TRBV1 is described as a pseudogene. CDR3 length: 16 residues. The CDR3 is CTSSQESTRETYEQYF. In DNA, the CDR3 is TGCACCAGCAGCCAAGAGTCGACTAGAGAAACCTACGAGCAGTACTTC.

This chain connects TRBV6-2 or TRBV6-3 to TRBJ2-2; the match to TRBD2 covers 8 bases. The CDR3 has 19 residues. J was trimmed by 6 bases and V by 0 bases; bases with no gene match: 15. The V gene's germline CDR1 is MNHEY and CDR2 SVGEGT. For the CDR3, the DNA is TGTGCCAGCAGTTACTCCGGTTTCTGGGCTAGCGGGCGGCCCGGGGAGCTGTTTTTT. The encoded protein is CASSYSGFWASGRPGELFF.

The chain links TRBV2 to TRBJ1-5; D ambiguous. Trimming cost V 4 bases and J 7 bases, with 14 bases left between them. The germline gives CDR1 SNHLY, CDR2 FYNNEI. The CDR3 has 14 residues. CDR3 sequence reads: CASSGGRNVQPQHF. The CDR3 region has the DNA TGTGCCAGCAGTGGAGGAAGGAACGTCCAGCCCCAGCATTTT.

The rearrangement links TRBV2 to TRBJ1-2; D gene ambiguous. CDR3 length: 18 residues. In germline, CDR1 is SNHLY, CDR2 FYNNEI. The V end lost 6 bases, the J end lost 2 bases, and 25 bases lay between the germline ends. The CDR3 is CASRQTPRRTTRNYGYTF. The CDR3 region has the DNA TGTGCCAGCAGACAAACCCCGCGACGTACGACAAGAAACTATGGCTACACCTTC.

In this sample, this clone turned up once. The CDR3 loop reads CSARATYEQYF. As DNA, the CDR3 is TGCAGTGCTAGAGCCACCTACGAGCAGTACTTC. This chain uses TRBV20-1 with TRBJ2-5; no definite D call. Gene TRBJ2-7 matches the end of the DNA better, so the J call may be wrong. The CDR3 runs to 11 residues. Germline V gene lookup returns CDR1 DFQATT and CDR2 SNEGSKA (reference sequence).

The chain links TRBV19 to TRBJ2-2; a weak D match, TRBD2 (5 bases). Germline V gene sequence: CDR1 LNHDA, CDR2 SQIVND (reference sequence). This CDR3 comprises 15 residues. Deletions cut 3 bases from V and 5 bases from J, with 13 bases between. The chain's CDR3 is CASSIPGRGTGELFF. CDR3 coding DNA: TGTGCCAGTAGTATCCCCGGACGCGGGACCGGGGAGCTGTTTTTT.

This chain connects TRBV18 to TRBJ2-3; 9 bases agree with TRBD1. Germline-derived CDR1 and CDR2 are KGHSH and LQKENI. The CDR3 length is 17 residues. V was clipped by 2 bases and J by 1 base; unmatched bases: 7. The CDR3 DNA is TGTGCCAGCTCACCATTACAGGGGGCTTTTGGCACAGATACGCAGTATTTT. This codes for CASSPLQGAFGTDTQYF.

The chain combines TRBV11-3 with TRBJ2-1, with 9 bases aligning to TRBD2. The CDR3 contains 15 residues. Losses at the gene ends were 3 bases for V and 5 bases for J; bases not matched to a gene: 5. Per germline, CDR1 SGHNT and CDR2 YENEEA. The CDR3 DNA follows: TGTGCCAGCAGCTTCGGGCTAGCGGGACACAATGAGCAGTTCTTC. Translated, it gives CASSFGLAGHNEQFF.

This chain joins TRBV6-2 or TRBV6-3 and TRBJ1-5, with D maybe TRBD1 (6 bases). Deletions cut 2 bases from V and 7 bases from J, with 12 bases between. The CDR3 totals 14 residues. Germline V gene data show CDR1 as MNHEY and CDR2 as SVGEGT. The CDR3 reads CASSYIGGLQPQHF. CDR3 coding DNA: TGTGCCAGCAGTTACATAGGGGGTTTGCAGCCCCAGCATTTT.

The rearrangement links TRBV25-1 to TRBJ2-3, with TRBD2 as a possible D gene (6 bases). Trimming stripped 2 bases from V and 5 bases from J, with 23 bases between. This CDR3 has 18 residues. The V gene's germline CDR1 is MGHDK and CDR2 SYGVNS. Here the CDR3 reads CASSEPPGRPGWGDTQYF. CDR3 coding DNA: TGTGCCAGCAGTGAACCTCCCGGGAGACCAGGGTGGGGAGATACGCAGTATTTT.

The chain combines TRBV12-1 with TRBJ2-3; the table's D call, TRBD2, has no DNA check behind it. TRBV12-1 is annotated as a pseudogene. The CDR3 consists of 18 residues. The chain's CDR3 is CASSFERTSGASTDTQYF. The CDR3, as DNA: TGTGCCAGCAGCTTTGAACGGACTAGCGGGGCCAGCACAGATACGCAGTATTTT.

This clone is a singleton in its sample. This chain links TRBV7-9 with TRBJ2-2; TRBD1 is a possible D gene (5 bases). This CDR3 has 15 amino acids. Trimming left V 2 bases short and J 3 bases short, with 10 bases between. Germline V gene sequence: CDR1 SEHNR, CDR2 FQNEAQ (reference sequence). Written as DNA, the CDR3 is TGTGCCAGCAGCTTAAGGGGTATTGACACCGGGGAGCTGTTTTTT. This gives the protein CASSLRGIDTGELFF.

The chain couples TRBV7-3 to TRBJ2-1, with TRBD1 identical over 7 bases. V dropped 5 bases and J dropped 0; count of bases not matched to a gene: 10. The germline CDR1 and CDR2 sequences are SGHTA and FQGTGA. This CDR3 spans 17 amino acids. In DNA form, the CDR3 reads TGTGCCAGCAGCCCAGTTTCCGGGACAGCCTCCTACAATGAGCAGTTCTTC. Encoded protein: CASSPVSGTASYNEQFF.